This is a list of T cell receptor beta chains from one sample in a study of preoperative IRX-2 immunotherapy in early breast cancer. Using immunoSEQ multiplex PCR, the repertoire was profiled, and TCRdb retains in-frame clones only, with some absent. The data show a few thousand clones, about 81% seen once. The sample here was tumor tissue, taken before IRX-2 immunotherapy. The source is a human donor with breast cancer. Each CDR3 is given with its conserved first and last residue. A D gene is named only where the DNA matches it firmly.

J gene | CDR3 length | V gene | D gene | CDR3 protein
TRBJ1-1 | 13 | TRBV28 | - | CASRKGGRTEAFF
TRBJ2-5 | 14 | TRBV11-3 | - | CASSLGPGTKTQYF
TRBJ2-7 | 15 | TRBV28 | TRBD2 | CASSRGTSGDYEQYF
TRBJ1-2 | 14 | TRBV6-8 | TRBD1 | CASSSTGQAYGYTF
TRBJ2-3 | 12 | TRBV18 | TRBD1 | CASEGATDTQYF
TRBJ1-6 | 15 | TRBV6-8 | - | CASSYTGGPDSPLHF
TRBJ1-2 | 13 | TRBV6-8 | - | CASSSEGLGGYTF
TRBJ2-1 | 15 | TRBV11-1 | - | CASSLFSGSYNEQFF
TRBJ1-2 | 14 | TRBV9 | TRBD1 | CASSRDRDFYGYTF
TRBJ2-2 | 16 | TRBV4-1 | TRBD2 | CASSDLKRGGAGELFF
TRBJ2-1 | 15 | TRBV11-3 | TRBD2 | CASSWWTSGTDEQFF
TRBJ2-5 | 15 | TRBV6-8 | - | CASSPEPLPGETQYF
TRBJ1-3 | 14 | TRBV7-4 | TRBD1 | CASSVVGGEGTIYF
TRBJ1-1 | 12 | TRBV6-8 | TRBD1 | CASKGAPAEAFF
TRBJ1-6 | 16 | TRBV11-3 | - | CASSPRAGTYNSPLHF
TRBJ1-2 | 13 | TRBV19 | - | CASTFRDHYGYTF
TRBJ2-5 | 16 | TRBV19 | TRBD2 | CASIMVHGGRGETQYF
TRBJ1-2 | 15 | TRBV4-1 | TRBD1 | CASSLRTGDNYGYTF
TRBJ2-1 | 15 | TRBV12-5 | - | CASGSLQGSYNEQFF
TRBJ1-3 | 15 | TRBV12-1 | - | CASSFQGASGNTIYF
TRBJ1-2 | 14 | TRBV11-3 | - | CASSLGVYNYGYTF
TRBJ2-2 | 16 | TRBV6-8 | TRBD2 | CASRLAGEPNTGELFF
TRBJ1-3 | 15 | TRBV11-3 | - | CASSLSGRSGNTIYF
TRBJ2-5 | 18 | TRBV11-3 | TRBD2 | CASSYWTSGSRGQETQYF
TRBJ2-1 | 15 | TRBV11-3 | TRBD2 | CASSALAGKVNEQFF
TRBJ1-4 | 13 | TRBV6-8 | - | CASSSTTNEKLFF
TRBJ2-2 | 13 | TRBV6-8 | - | CASSSSNAGELFF
TRBJ1-1 | 12 | TRBV10-2 | - | CASREGNTEAFF
TRBJ1-3 | 13 | TRBV29-1 | TRBD1 | CSVRPGQGNTIYF
TRBJ1-1 | 19 | TRBV19 | TRBD1 | CASSRAGTVGGLVDTEAFF
TRBJ2-7 | 18 | TRBV11-3 | - | CASSENMQTVAKFYEQYF
TRBJ2-5 | 15 | TRBV6-8 | - | CASSRPWATQETQYF
TRBJ1-4 | 14 | TRBV30 | - | CAYHPSLLNEKLFF
TRBJ2-3 | 16 | TRBV1 | - | CASSRWSDGSTDTQYF
TRBJ1-1 | 18 | TRBV5-1 | TRBD1 | CASSLFLTGGILNTEAFF
TRBJ2-7 | 15 | TRBV27 | - | CASSPWGTSSYEQYF
TRBJ2-3 | 14 | TRBV10-2 | - | CASSSAFYTDTQYF
TRBJ2-5 | 15 | TRBV9 | - | CASSVAGHQQETQYF
TRBJ2-7 | 14 | TRBV7-5 | - | CASSLGDIPPWQYF
TRBJ2-7 | 14 | TRBV6-8 | - | CASSYRGFGYEQYF
TRBJ2-7 | 14 | TRBV2 | - | CASSEGSLSYEQYF
TRBJ1-2 | 13 | TRBV29-1 | - | CSVEQQAFYGYTF
TRBJ1-1 | 15 | TRBV6-8 | - | CASSSLVFRGTEAFF
TRBJ1-1 | 14 | TRBV11-3 | - | CASSLNTGNSEAFF
TRBJ2-1 | 16 | TRBV11-3 | TRBD1 | CASRSRQGVGYNEQFF
TRBJ2-2 | 13 | TRBV10-3 | - | CASRDPSPGELFF
TRBJ2-2 | 17 | TRBV18 | TRBD2 | CASSPLVSGANTGELFF
TRBJ1-3 | 15 | TRBV6-8 | TRBD1 | CAISGFRGLGNTIYF
TRBJ2-4 | 16 | TRBV11-3 | - | CASSPRDSALRGIQYF
TRBJ1-1 | 15 | TRBV6-8 | TRBD1 | CASSPYRTGTTEAFF
TRBJ1-3 | 16 | TRBV11-3 | - | CASSLGAATSGNTIYF